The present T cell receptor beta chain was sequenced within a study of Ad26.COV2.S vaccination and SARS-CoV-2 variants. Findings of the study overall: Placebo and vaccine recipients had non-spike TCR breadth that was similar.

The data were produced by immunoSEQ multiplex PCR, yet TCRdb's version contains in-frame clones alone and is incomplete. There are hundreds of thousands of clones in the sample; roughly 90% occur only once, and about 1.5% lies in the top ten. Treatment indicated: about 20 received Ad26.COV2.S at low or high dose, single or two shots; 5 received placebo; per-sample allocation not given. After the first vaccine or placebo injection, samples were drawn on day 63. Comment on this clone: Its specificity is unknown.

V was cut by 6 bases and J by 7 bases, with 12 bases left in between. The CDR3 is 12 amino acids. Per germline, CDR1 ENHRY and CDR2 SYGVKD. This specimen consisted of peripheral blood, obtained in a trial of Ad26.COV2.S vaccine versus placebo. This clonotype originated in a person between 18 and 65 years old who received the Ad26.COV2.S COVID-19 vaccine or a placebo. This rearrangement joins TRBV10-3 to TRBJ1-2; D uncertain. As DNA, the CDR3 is TGTGCCATCAGCCCGCCCGGTAGTGGCTACACCTTC. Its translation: CAISPPGSGYTF.